The 25 T cell receptor beta chains given below trace back to one sample, sequenced in a study of T-cell memory formation after mild COVID-19. TCRdb reprocessed the 5' RACE reads via MiXCR and lists one record per CDR3 protein. The table has roughly 300,000 distinct CDR3 sequences, 8% to 10% seen once. Sequencing was performed on PBMCs or a T cell subset sorted from them (not recorded which). The receptor source for this set is a man aged 18 to 29 who had mild COVID-19 (a few samples of this study predate the infection). Cell type and time point are not known.

This clonotype was counted between two and nine times. This rearrangement joins TRBV5-1 to TRBJ2-1, with D perhaps TRBD1 or TRBD2 (5 bases each). The CDR3 spans 14 residues. V lost 7 bases, J lost 2 bases, and 13 bases lay in between. Germline loops: CDR1 SGHRS, CDR2 YFSETQ. Written as DNA, the CDR3 is TGCGCCAGCGGGAATCTGGGGGCCTACAATGAGCAGTTCTTC. Its protein product is CASGNLGAYNEQFF.

The genes are TRBV19 and TRBJ1-1; unclear D gene. CDR3 size: 14 residues. Germline lookup yields CDR1 LNHDA and CDR2 SQIVND (reference sequence). The V end lost 2 bases, the J end lost 5 bases, and 12 bases lay between the germline ends. CDR3 residues: CASSISFSGTEAFF. For the CDR3, the DNA is TGTGCCAGTAGTATAAGTTTCTCCGGTACTGAAGCTTTCTTT.

This clonotype showed up just once. V usage is TRBV6-6 and J usage is TRBJ2-3; 8 bases are a match to TRBD2. The germline V gene encodes CDR1 MNHNY and CDR2 SVGAGI (reference sequence). The V gene end was trimmed by 1 base and the J gene end by 4 bases; junction bases not matched to a gene: 10. There are 17 residues in the CDR3. The CDR3 loop reads CASSYFTGTSGADTQYF. DNA for the CDR3: TGTGCCAGCAGTTACTTTACCGGGACTAGTGGCGCAGATACGCAGTATTTT.

The rearrangement joins TRBV4-3 to TRBJ1-1, with D perhaps matching TRBD1 (5 bases). The CDR3 covers 16 residues. Trimming left V 5 bases short and J 0 bases short, with 16 bases between. Per germline, CDR1 LGHNA and CDR2 YSLEER. DNA for the CDR3: TGCGCCAGCAGCAAATTAATTCAGGACATGAACACTGAAGCTTTCTTT. This translates into CASSKLIQDMNTEAFF.

Only a few counts were recorded for this clonotype. The rearrangement joins TRBV7-2 to TRBJ2-1; D might be TRBD2 (6 bases). Deletions cut 0 bases from V and 4 bases from J, with 16 bases between. Germline CDR1 reads SGHTA; CDR2 reads FQGNSA. CDR3 length: 17 amino acids. The CDR3 DNA sequence: TGTGCCAGCAGCTTAGCGATTGGAGGGGCAGGGTACAATGAGCAGTTCTTC. Its translation: CASSLAIGGAGYNEQFF.

This chain links TRBV6-6 with TRBJ2-2; possible D gene TRBD2, 6 bases. The CDR3 runs 14 residues. Germline lookup yields CDR1 MNHNY and CDR2 SVGAGI (reference sequence). Trimming shortened V by 5 bases and J by 5 bases, and 12 bases separated the two germline ends. CDR3 in amino acids: CASSPTRSTGELFF. The CDR3 DNA is TGTGCCAGCAGTCCGACTAGATCAACCGGGGAGCTGTTTTTT.

This chain links TRBV6-6 with TRBJ1-1; unclear D gene. In germline, CDR1 is MNHNY, CDR2 SVGAGI (reference sequence). The length of the CDR3 is 13 residues. V was clipped by 3 bases and J by 7 bases, with 12 bases between them. The CDR3 protein is CASSYRVWGEAFF. Written as DNA, the CDR3 is TGTGCCAGCAGTTATCGGGTGTGGGGTGAAGCTTTCTTT.

This clonotype was seen ten or more times. The V call is TRBV12-3 or TRBV12-4, the J call TRBJ1-1; D is perhaps TRBD1 (6 bases). This CDR3 has 14 residues. V was trimmed by 5 bases and J by 4 bases, leaving 14 bases between them. The DNA for the CDR3 is TGTGCCAGCAGTCCCCGACAGGCGGTCACTGAAGCTTTCTTT. It yields the protein CASSPRQAVTEAFF.

The CDR3 here is CASSLRPFHVRNEQFF. In DNA, the CDR3 is TGTGCCAGCAGCTTGCGGCCGTTCCACGTTAGGAATGAGCAGTTCTTC. This chain links TRBV28 with TRBJ2-1; unclear D gene. V was cut by 6 bases and J by 7 bases, with 22 bases left in between. The CDR3 has 16 residues. Germline V gene data show CDR1 as MDHEN and CDR2 as SYDVKM.

The CDR3 region is CASSLRQATNQPQHF. CDR3 nucleotides: TGTGCCAGCAGCCTCCGACAGGCGACGAATCAGCCCCAGCATTTT. This sequence joins TRBV7-2 and TRBJ1-5, with D tentatively TRBD1 (6 bases). This CDR3 is 15 amino acids long. V shed 5 bases and J shed 4 bases, with 15 bases lying between them. Germline loops: CDR1 SGHTA, CDR2 FQGNSA.

This clonotype was detected a few times. The chain uses TRBV7-2 and TRBJ1-2; D not certain. The germline V gene encodes CDR1 SGHTA and CDR2 FQGNSA. V was shortened by 5 bases and J by 4 bases, with 11 bases between the two germline ends. CDR3 size: 13 residues. The CDR3 nucleotides read TGTGCCAGCAGCGCGGACGGATTCTATGGCTACACCTTC. This sequence encodes CASSADGFYGYTF.

This clonotype has just a few counts. This chain connects TRBV7-2 to TRBJ2-2, with D possibly matching TRBD1 (5 bases). The germline V gene has CDR1 SGHTA and CDR2 FQGNSA. The V end lost 5 bases, the J end lost 4 bases, and 14 bases lay between the germline ends. The CDR3 sequence is 15 residues long. The CDR3 is CASSLRARVTGELFF. The CDR3, as DNA: TGTGCCAGCAGCCTAAGGGCCAGGGTCACCGGGGAGCTGTTTTTT.

The chain joins TRBV20-1 to TRBJ2-1; no clear D. The CDR3 extends over 11 amino acids. The germline V gene encodes CDR1 DFQATT and CDR2 SNEGSKA (reference sequence). V dropped 6 bases and J dropped 7 bases, with 10 bases sitting between them. CDR3 in DNA: TGCAGTGCCCCGCTGGGGAATGAGCAGTTCTTC. As protein: CSAPLGNEQFF.

This clonotype was counted only a few times. This chain joins TRBV7-2 and TRBJ2-7; D not resolved. Trimming cost V 6 bases and J 2 bases, with 14 bases left between them. The CDR3 is made up of 14 amino acids. Germline CDR1 reads SGHTA; CDR2 reads FQGNSA. CDR3 sequence (DNA): TGTGCCAGCAGTCCCTTTTCGGGCGCCTACGAGCAGTACTTC. Translated: CASSPFSGAYEQYF. Looking up the rest from reference TRBV7-2 and TRBJ2-7 gives the full variable domain: GAGVSQSPSNKVTEKGKDVELRCDPISGHTALYWYRQSLGQGLEFLIYFQGNSAPDKSGLPSDRFSAERTGGSVSTLTIQRTQQEDSAVYLCASSPFSGAYEQYFGPGTRLTVT.

V gene TRBV7-9 combines with J gene TRBJ1-5, with TRBD1 matching over 12 bases. The germline gives CDR1 SEHNR, CDR2 FQNEAQ (reference sequence). The CDR3 runs 17 residues. The V gene end was trimmed by 4 bases and the J gene end by 7 bases; junction bases not matched to a gene: 11. The CDR3 DNA sequence: TGTGCCAGCAGCTCCGGGACAGGGGGCGTTTTAAAACAGCCCCAGCATTTT. Amino acids: CASSSGTGGVLKQPQHF.

This clonotype was counted a few times. CDR3: CSADQGAREQYV. CDR3 nucleotide sequence: TGCAGTGCTGACCAGGGGGCGCGGGAGCAGTACGTC. The gene calls are TRBV20-1 and TRBJ2-7; 8 nucleotides match TRBD1. Looked up from germline, CDR1 is DFQATT and CDR2 is SNEGSKA (reference sequence). The CDR3 is made up of 12 amino acids. V shed 5 bases, J shed 7 bases, and the junction held 7 bases outside the gene matches.

This clonotype showed up many times. The J gene is TRBJ2-3, the V gene TRBV5-1, with 11 bases aligning to TRBD1. Trimming removed 3 bases from V and 3 bases from J; junction bases left unmatched: 12. Per germline, CDR1 SGHRS and CDR2 YFSETQ. The length of the CDR3 is 18 residues. This chain's CDR3 is CASSSGTGGDWRTDTQYF. DNA for the CDR3: TGCGCCAGCAGCTCCGGGACAGGGGGTGATTGGAGAACAGATACGCAGTATTTT.

This chain connects TRBV18 to TRBJ1-3, with 9 bases aligning to TRBD1. With V trimmed by 2 bases and J by 3 bases, 8 bases remained unmatched. The germline CDR1 and CDR2 sequences are KGHSH and LQKENI. This CDR3 contains 17 residues. The CDR3 loop reads CASSPFRQGQGGNTIYF. CDR3 nucleotide sequence: TGTGCCAGCTCACCATTTCGACAGGGACAGGGTGGAAACACCATATATTTT.

The rearrangement joins TRBV5-6 to TRBJ2-3, with TRBD2 identical over 10 bases. V trimming: 5 bases; J trimming: 6 bases; junction bases outside the gene matches: 3. The CDR3 sequence is 13 residues long. Germline V gives CDR1 SGHDT, CDR2 YYEEEE. The CDR3 reads CASRAGLADTQYF. For the CDR3, the DNA is TGTGCCAGCAGGGCGGGACTAGCGGATACGCAGTATTTT.

The rearrangement joins TRBV6-2 or TRBV6-3 to TRBJ1-5, with 7 bases that match TRBD1. The J segment lost 3 bases and the V segment lost 6 bases, leaving 8 bases of the junction unmatched. The germline CDR1 and CDR2 sequences are MNHEY and SVGEGT. This CDR3 region has 15 residues. As DNA, the CDR3 is TGTGCCAGCAGCCTCCCGACAGGGTTCAATCAGCCCCAGCATTTT. Protein product: CASSLPTGFNQPQHF.

This clonotype was detected ten times or more. The chain carries TRBV5-1 and TRBJ2-3; 15 positions match TRBD2. V lost 3 bases to trimming and J lost 4 bases; unmatched junction nucleotides: 9. Germline V CDR1 and CDR2: SGHRS, YFSETQ. CDR3 length equals 18 residues. CDR3 nucleotide sequence: TGCGCCAGCAGCTCTCGGACTAGCGGGGGGGCTGGATCAGATACGCAGTATTTT. It yields the protein CASSSRTSGGAGSDTQYF. Complete variable domain (other parts from reference TRBV5-1 and TRBJ2-3): KAGVTQTPRYLIKTRGQQVTLSCSPISGHRSVSWYQQTPGQGLQFLFEYFSETQRNKGNFPGRFSGRQFSNSRSEMNVSTLELGDSALYLCASSSRTSGGAGSDTQYFGPGTRLTVL.

The gene calls are TRBV4-2 and TRBJ1-2; D call uncertain. Germline CDR1 and CDR2: LGHNA and YNFKEQ. The V end lost 0 bases, the J end lost 4 bases, and 15 bases lay between the germline ends. The CDR3 contains 16 residues. The DNA for the CDR3 is TGTGCCAGCAGCCAAGATGTGAGGCCGTCCTTCTATGGCTACACCTTC. As protein: CASSQDVRPSFYGYTF.

V gene TRBV5-5 combines with J gene TRBJ1-2, with 8 bases matching TRBD1. The germline V gene encodes CDR1 SGHKS and CDR2 YYEKEE (reference sequence). The CDR3 covers 16 residues. Unmatched junction bases numbered 11, after V lost 4 bases and J lost 3 bases. This CDR3 reads CASSPQPGQDYYGYTF. The CDR3 DNA sequence: TGTGCCAGCAGCCCCCAACCGGGACAGGATTACTATGGCTACACCTTC. The complete variable domain, with remaining parts taken from reference TRBV5-5 and TRBJ1-2, reads DAGVTQSPTHLIKTRGQQVTLRCSPISGHKSVSWYQQVLGQGPQFIFQYYEKEERGRGNFPDRFSARQFPNYSSELNVNALLLGDSALYLCASSPQPGQDYYGYTFGSGTRLTVV.

In its sample, this clonotype was seen many times. V gene TRBV7-2 combines with J gene TRBJ1-5; maybe TRBD1 (6 bases). Trimming stripped 6 bases from V and 6 bases from J, with 15 bases between. Germline V gene lookup returns CDR1 SGHTA and CDR2 FQGNSA. This CDR3 contains 14 residues. CDR3 in DNA: TGTGCCAGCAGTCCCACAGGGCCTCGTCAGCCCCAGCATTTT. Its translation: CASSPTGPRQPQHF.

This clonotype came up many times. J is TRBJ1-1 and V is TRBV29-1; tentative D call: TRBD1 (5 bases). Germline loops: CDR1 SQVTM, CDR2 ANQGSEA. Trimming left V 4 bases short and J 0 bases short, with 15 bases between. There are 15 residues in the CDR3. DNA for the CDR3: TGCAGCGTTGGGCCAGGGTGGGGGATGAACACTGAAGCTTTCTTT. Its translation is CSVGPGWGMNTEAFF.